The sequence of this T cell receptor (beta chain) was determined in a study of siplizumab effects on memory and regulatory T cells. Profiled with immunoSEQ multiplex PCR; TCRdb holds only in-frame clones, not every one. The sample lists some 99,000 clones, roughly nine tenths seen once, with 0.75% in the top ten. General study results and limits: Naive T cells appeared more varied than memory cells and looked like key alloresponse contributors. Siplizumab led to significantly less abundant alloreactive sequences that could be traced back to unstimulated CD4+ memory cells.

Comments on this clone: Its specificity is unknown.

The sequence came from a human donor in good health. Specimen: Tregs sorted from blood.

In nucleotides, the CDR3 is TGTGCCAGCAGCCTGGGGGCCAACGTCCTGACTTTC. This translates into CASSLGANVLTF. J is TRBJ2-6 and V is TRBV6-5, with no clear D. This CDR3 has 12 residues. CDR1 and CDR2 (germline): MNHEY, SVGAGI. Deletions cut 6 bases from V and 4 bases from J, with 4 bases between.